Here is one T cell receptor beta chain with its context. The sample is drawn from a study of blood T cell repertoires in COVID-19. As for the study in general: Samples representing acute and convalescent COVID-19 were sourced from the United States, Italy and Spain.

Germline V gene data show CDR1 as SGHNT and CDR2 as YYREEE (reference sequence). V dropped 3 bases and J dropped 7; count of bases not matched to a gene: 4. The CDR3 runs 14 residues. Generated by immunoSEQ multiplex PCR, the TCRdb table keeps only in-frame clones and is missing some. Among around 360,000 clones, over 75% were seen once, and the ten largest hold roughly 2%. The source is a man aged 40-50 years in a cohort exposed to, infected with or recovered from COVID-19 (not recorded which). Sequencing was done on a sample of PBMCs or T cells enriched from blood (not recorded which). The V gene is TRBV5-4, the J gene TRBJ1-6; TRBD1 matches at 7 bases. CDR3 amino acids: CASSSQGVNSPLHF. The CDR3 nucleotides read TGTGCCAGCAGCTCGCAGGGGGTCAATTCACCCCTCCACTTT.